The rows below give T cell receptor beta chains drawn from one sample of a study of T cell responses to AZD1222 COVID-19 vaccine. Here immunoSEQ multiplex PCR was the method, and the copy in TCRdb shows in-frame clones only, minus some. The table has 110,000 to 150,000 clones, around 92% seen once. This material consisted of peripheral blood, taken 28 days after the second AZD1222 dose. Source of these receptors: an adult who received the AZD1222 COVID-19 vaccine. CDR3s leave out the opening cysteine and the closing phenylalanine or tryptophan.

V gene: TRBV27
J gene: TRBJ2-1
CDR3 protein: ASSLLGLAGYNEQF

V gene: TRBV6-2/TRBV6-3
J gene: TRBJ2-7
CDR3 protein: ASSSLQGSDEQY

V gene: TRBV19
J gene: TRBJ2-2
CDR3 protein: ASSPRGGWTGELF

V gene: TRBV4-3
J gene: TRBJ1-2
CDR3 protein: ASSQDRGNNYGYT

V gene: TRBV18
J gene: TRBJ2-5
CDR3 protein: ASSPEAQETQY

V gene: TRBV9
J gene: TRBJ2-3
CDR3 protein: ASSDGPGTDTQY

V gene: TRBV18
J gene: TRBJ2-1
CDR3 protein: ASSPPSSSYNEQF

V gene: TRBV19
J gene: TRBJ1-1
CDR3 protein: ASSIGGMNTEAF

V gene: TRBV4-2
J gene: TRBJ2-7
CDR3 protein: ASSQDWDTTYEQY

V gene: TRBV10-2
J gene: TRBJ1-4
CDR3 protein: ASRTTGQGIEKLF

V gene: TRBV19
J gene: TRBJ1-2
CDR3 protein: AARTGIGDGYT

V gene: TRBV10-1
J gene: TRBJ2-2
CDR3 protein: ASSGNRGLITGELF

V gene: TRBV18
J gene: TRBJ1-5
CDR3 protein: ASSLLGLGGGQPQH

V gene: TRBV7-9
J gene: TRBJ2-1
CDR3 protein: ASSLSSAHNEQF

V gene: TRBV6-2/TRBV6-3
J gene: TRBJ1-2
CDR3 protein: ASSPDSYGYT

V gene: TRBV7-9
J gene: TRBJ1-1
CDR3 protein: ASSPSWTVTEAF

V gene: TRBV19
J gene: TRBJ1-5
CDR3 protein: ASSRGTLGNQPQH

V gene: TRBV2
J gene: TRBJ1-2
CDR3 protein: ASSATGKYGYT

V gene: TRBV25-1
J gene: TRBJ2-1
CDR3 protein: ASSEGGANEQF

V gene: TRBV19
J gene: TRBJ2-2
CDR3 protein: ASRGFGAAYTGELF

V gene: TRBV10-3
J gene: TRBJ2-1
CDR3 protein: AISRQGRHNEQF

V gene: TRBV3-1/TRBV3-2
J gene: TRBJ2-3
CDR3 protein: ASSQELGGADTQY

V gene: TRBV14
J gene: TRBJ2-1
CDR3 protein: ASSQYLSDNEQF

V gene: TRBV29-1
J gene: TRBJ2-7
CDR3 protein: SVGQGPPSYEQY

V gene: TRBV7-2
J gene: TRBJ2-3
CDR3 protein: ASSFSRTGNPDTQY

V gene: TRBV18
J gene: TRBJ2-3
CDR3 protein: ASSPYRDTDTQY

V gene: TRBV11-3
J gene: TRBJ2-7
CDR3 protein: ASSLDPQREQY

V gene: TRBV21-1
J gene: TRBJ1-4
CDR3 protein: ASSGTGPNEKLF

V gene: TRBV19
J gene: TRBJ2-5
CDR3 protein: ASSPGLAYQETQY

V gene: TRBV14
J gene: TRBJ2-5
CDR3 protein: ASSQEETQY

V gene: TRBV9
J gene: TRBJ1-2
CDR3 protein: ASSVATGNYGYT

V gene: TRBV18
J gene: TRBJ2-2
CDR3 protein: ASSLPSRGDTGELF

V gene: TRBV5-1
J gene: TRBJ2-6
CDR3 protein: ASSYRGPGANVLT

V gene: TRBV28
J gene: TRBJ2-7
CDR3 protein: ASSLGRYEQY

V gene: TRBV15
J gene: TRBJ2-1
CDR3 protein: ATSRDFGTPGEQF

V gene: TRBV27
J gene: TRBJ1-5
CDR3 protein: ASSTDRGSNQPQH

V gene: TRBV7-2
J gene: TRBJ2-1
CDR3 protein: ASSTTGSYNEQF

V gene: TRBV28
J gene: TRBJ1-2
CDR3 protein: ASSPGGGAHDYGYT

V gene: TRBV7-9
J gene: TRBJ1-1
CDR3 protein: ASSFGREGGEAF

V gene: TRBV9
J gene: TRBJ2-7
CDR3 protein: ASSGPDSPLYEQY

V gene: TRBV18
J gene: TRBJ2-1
CDR3 protein: ASSPPGRGSNEQF

V gene: TRBV14
J gene: TRBJ2-1
CDR3 protein: ASSQAPLREQF

V gene: TRBV16
J gene: TRBJ2-3
CDR3 protein: ASSPGGTQY

V gene: TRBV7-2
J gene: TRBJ1-5
CDR3 protein: ASSLSVYSNQPQH

V gene: TRBV6-6
J gene: TRBJ2-7
CDR3 protein: ASSYSSRYEQY

V gene: TRBV6-5
J gene: TRBJ1-2
CDR3 protein: ASSFVQGAGSYGYT

V gene: TRBV29-1
J gene: TRBJ2-3
CDR3 protein: SAKRTGTDTQY

V gene: TRBV3-1/TRBV3-2
J gene: TRBJ2-1
CDR3 protein: ASSLTGSSYNEQF

V gene: TRBV19
J gene: TRBJ2-1
CDR3 protein: ASRPTVLSSSSYNEQF

V gene: TRBV4-3
J gene: TRBJ1-4
CDR3 protein: ASSPSSYEKLF

V gene: TRBV2
J gene: TRBJ2-1
CDR3 protein: ASSELGGSYNEQF

V gene: TRBV9
J gene: TRBJ1-2
CDR3 protein: ASSALRTGFYGYT

V gene: TRBV7-2
J gene: TRBJ2-7
CDR3 protein: ASSLVGGSYEQY

V gene: TRBV4-1
J gene: TRBJ1-2
CDR3 protein: ASSQDKAGDYGYT